Below, 20 T cell receptor beta chains from the same sample are listed, as sequenced in a study of cytomegalovirus exposure and HLA in healthy donors (dated by TCRdb to the late 2010s). The library was obtained by the immunoSEQ multiplex PCR assay. For the multiplex PCR, a mixture combining 60 forward primers for TCR Vbeta segments and 13 reverse primers for TCR Jbeta segments was used. Here the immuneACCESS table is served through TCRdb, limited to in-frame sequences with V and J called. Missing clones are a known gap in these copies; in checked studies unresolved V genes cover under half, and the rest lacks a known reason. A total of around 97,000 clones appear in this sample, about 77% of them only once. The top ten clonotypes cover about 9.4% of the sample. Sequencing used PBMCs. These receptors all come from a woman aged 18 to 35 in good health and CMV-seropositive.

The chain joins TRBV30 to TRBJ1-2; TRBD1 is a possible D gene (6 bases). The length of the CDR3 is 14 residues. Deletions cut 6 bases from V and 2 bases from J, with 16 bases between. Germline V lookup: CDR1 GTSNPN, CDR2 SVGIG (reference sequence). The CDR3 sequence: CACPGHPTNYGYTF. Written as DNA, the CDR3 is TGTGCCTGCCCGGGACACCCAACAAACTATGGCTACACCTTC.

This sequence joins TRBV2 and TRBJ2-7, with D unclear. There are 15 residues in the CDR3. Trimming removed 7 bases from V and 4 bases from J, with 20 bases in between. Germline assignment: CDR1 SNHLY and CDR2 FYNNEI. The CDR3 DNA sequence: TGTGCCAGCATTGATGTTAGCCCCGTCGATTACGAGCAGTACTTC. It encodes CASIDVSPVDYEQYF.

The chain has TRBV5-6 and TRBJ1-5; 8 nucleotides agree with TRBD1. V gave up 2 bases and J gave up 11 bases; unmatched junction bases: 3. This CDR3 is built from 12 residues. CDR1 is SGHDT, CDR2 YYEEEE, per germline. The CDR3 DNA is TGTGCCAGCAGCTTCGGGACAGGCGCCCAGCATTTT. Translated, it gives CASSFGTGAQHF.

The chain links TRBV18 to TRBJ1-2; 9 bases are shared with TRBD1. In germline, CDR1 is KGHSH, CDR2 LQKENI. The CDR3 is 14 amino acids. V trimming: 2 bases; J trimming: 6 bases; junction bases outside the gene matches: 4. CDR3: CASSPSQGADGYTF. The CDR3 DNA sequence: TGTGCCAGCTCACCATCACAGGGGGCTGATGGCTACACCTTC.

The chain joins TRBV2 to TRBJ2-5, with TRBD1 matching 7 bases. Germline V gene sequence: CDR1 SNHLY, CDR2 FYNNEI. With V trimmed by 1 base and J by 3 bases, 11 bases remained unmatched. This CDR3 has 17 residues. The CDR3 nucleotides read TGTGCCAGCAGTGAAGGACCCCCTGACAGGGTGGAAGAGACCCAGTACTTC. This translates into CASSEGPPDRVEETQYF.

The gene calls are TRBV6-5 and TRBJ1-5; 9 bases are a match to TRBD1. Trimming removed 6 bases from V and 3 bases from J; junction bases left unmatched: 6. From germline, CDR1 is MNHEY and CDR2 SVGAGI. This CDR3 spans 15 amino acids. The CDR3 sequence is CASSYRGLANQPQHF. In nucleotides, the CDR3 is TGTGCCAGCAGCTACAGGGGGCTCGCCAATCAGCCCCAGCATTTT.

A single count supports this clone. V is TRBV5-1 and J is TRBJ2-7; TRBD1 aligns across 8 bases. V gave up 0 bases and J gave up 0 bases; unmatched junction bases: 2. The germline gives CDR1 SGHRS, CDR2 YFSETQ. The CDR3 is made up of 15 amino acids. The CDR3 bases are TGCGCCAGCAGCTTGGGCGGACAGGGCTCCTACGAGCAGTACTTC. Translated: CASSLGGQGSYEQYF.

The CDR3 DNA is TGCGCCAGCAGCTTGGGCGGGACGGACACAAACATTCAGTACTTC. This sequence encodes CASSLGGTDTNIQYF. The chain recombines TRBV5-1 with TRBJ2-4; D is perhaps TRBD2 (6 bases). Germline CDR1 and CDR2: SGHRS and YFSETQ. The CDR3 covers 15 residues. V was clipped by 0 bases and J by 6 bases, with 13 bases between them. The full variable domain, completed using reference TRBV5-1 and TRBJ2-4, is KAGVTQTPRYLIKTRGQQVTLSCSPISGHRSVSWYQQTPGQGLQFLFEYFSETQRNKGNFPGRFSGRQFSNSRSEMNVSTLELGDSALYLCASSLGGTDTNIQYFGAGTRLSVL.

Here the CDR3 DNA reads TGCGCCAGCAGGTTCGGACAGCCGACCTACAATGAGCAGTTCTTC. This translates into CASRFGQPTYNEQFF. The V call is TRBV5-1, the J call TRBJ2-1; TRBD1 is a possible D gene (6 bases). V gave up 5 bases and J gave up 2 bases, with 14 bases separating them. This CDR3 region has 15 residues. CDR1 is SGHRS, CDR2 YFSETQ, per germline.

This clone was seen only once. The gene calls are TRBV2 and TRBJ1-1; D ambiguous. The CDR3 covers 13 residues. The V and J ends lost 6 bases and 0 bases respectively, with 8 bases between them. Germline-derived CDR1 and CDR2 are SNHLY and FYNNEI. In DNA form, the CDR3 reads TGTGCCAGCAGCTCACAGCTGAACACTGAAGCTTTCTTT. Its protein is CASSSQLNTEAFF.

The V call is TRBV27, the J call TRBJ2-6; 8 bases fit TRBD1. The ends lost 3 bases at V and 2 bases at J; junction bases unmatched: 3. CDR1 and CDR2 (germline): MNHEY, SMNVEV (reference sequence). CDR3 length: 16 amino acids. The CDR3 DNA is TGTGCCAGCAGTTTCGGACAGGGCACTGGGGCCAACGTCCTGACTTTC. It specifies CASSFGQGTGANVLTF. Variable domain in full (rest from reference TRBV27 and TRBJ2-6): EAQVTQNPRYLITVTGKKLTVTCSQNMNHEYMSWYRQDPGLGLRQIYYSMNVEVTDKGDVPEGYKVSRKEKRNFPLILESPSPNQTSLYFCASSFGQGTGANVLTFGAGSRLTVL.

This clone was seen a single time. The chain's CDR3 is CSSGTGGAEWYGYTF. Here the CDR3 DNA reads TGTTCAAGTGGGACAGGGGGCGCAGAGTGGTATGGCTACACCTTC. The rearrangement joins TRBV2 to TRBJ1-2; the match to TRBD1 covers 12 bases. CDR3 length: 15 residues. Germline V gene sequence: CDR1 SNHLY, CDR2 FYNNEI.

This chain links TRBV10-1 with TRBJ2-3, with D perhaps matching TRBD2 (6 bases). This CDR3 is 14 amino acids long. The V end lost 5 bases, the J end lost 0 bases, and 9 bases lay between the germline ends. The germline V gene has CDR1 WNHNN and CDR2 SYGVQD (reference sequence). CDR3 DNA: TGCGCCAGCAGTAGCGGGCGTAGCACAGATACGCAGTATTTT. The encoded protein is CASSSGRSTDTQYF.

The chain couples TRBV18 to TRBJ2-3; 9 bases map to TRBD1. CDR3 size: 15 residues. With 3 bases clipped from V and 3 bases from J, the junction kept 4 bases outside the gene matches. Germline loops: CDR1 KGHSH, CDR2 LQKENI. In nucleotides, the CDR3 is TGTGCCAGCTCACCTCCGGGACAGGGAACAGATACGCAGTATTTT. Translated, it gives CASSPPGQGTDTQYF.

This chain uses TRBV7-3 with TRBJ2-3; the match to TRBD2 covers 13 bases. Germline V lookup: CDR1 SGHTA, CDR2 FQGTGA. V lost 5 bases, J lost 2 bases, and 7 bases stayed unmatched. This CDR3 contains 17 residues. Written as DNA, the CDR3 is TGTGCCAGCAGCCCCCAGGGACTAGCGGGAATCACAGATACGCAGTATTTT. This sequence encodes CASSPQGLAGITDTQYF.

The CDR3 nucleotides are TGTGCCAGTAGTATCGCAGGGGCGCGTGAGCAGTACTTC. Encoded protein: CASSIAGAREQYF. The V and J genes are TRBV19 and TRBJ2-7; D possibly corresponds to TRBD1 (6 bases). CDR3 length: 13 amino acids. Germline-derived CDR1 and CDR2 are LNHDA and SQIVND (reference sequence). The V end lost 3 bases, the J end lost 7 bases, and 13 bases lay between the germline ends.

This chain joins TRBV7-3 and TRBJ1-2, with D unresolved. The CDR3 runs 13 residues. The germline V gene has CDR1 SGHTA and CDR2 FQGTGA. Trimming removed 4 bases at V and 8 bases at J, with 14 bases between. CDR3 in amino acids: CASSSSTGSGYTF. The CDR3 coding sequence is TGTGCCAGCAGCTCCTCAACTGGTAGCGGCTACACCTTC.

This clone was detected only a few times. This sequence joins TRBV27 and TRBJ2-1; the match to TRBD2 covers 10 bases. V shed 6 bases and J 12 bases; nucleotides not matched to a gene: 8. CDR1 is MNHEY and CDR2 is SMNVEV in the germline V gene (reference sequence). This CDR3 has 13 residues. CDR3 in DNA: TGTGCCAGCAGGGCCGGGACTAGCGTGGGGCAGTTCTTC. This gives the protein CASRAGTSVGQFF.

V usage is TRBV5-1 and J usage is TRBJ1-6; D not resolved. Germline V gene sequence: CDR1 SGHRS, CDR2 YFSETQ. The CDR3 is 15 residues long. Trimming stripped 1 base from V and 1 base from J, with 6 bases between. DNA for the CDR3: TGCGCCAGCAGCTTGTACGGGTCCTATAATTCACCCCTCCACTTT. Residues: CASSLYGSYNSPLHF.

This chain joins TRBV4-2 and TRBJ2-3, with 10 bases fitting TRBD2. There are 16 residues in the CDR3. Germline loops: CDR1 LGHNA, CDR2 YNFKEQ. V gave up 2 bases and J gave up 2 bases; unmatched junction bases: 4. This chain's CDR3 is CASSQKAGGPTDTQYF. CDR3 nucleotide sequence: TGTGCCAGCAGCCAAAAAGCGGGAGGGCCCACAGATACGCAGTATTTT.